The subject of this entry is one T cell receptor (beta chain). This sample was taken from a study of blood T cells in healthy people across ages. Then a second PCR, running about 6 to 11 cycles, was carried out with a sample-barcoded 5' primer and a J-beta primer mix. TCRdb re-called the 5' RACE reads through MiXCR, storing one row per CDR3 protein. The sample contains 540,000 or so distinct CDR3 sequences, roughly 29% of which appear only once. The CDR3 is made up of 13 amino acids. Trimming removed 6 bases at V and 10 bases at J, with 19 bases between. Germline V gives CDR1 MNHEY, CDR2 SMNVEV (reference sequence).

V and J are TRBV27 and TRBJ2-7; either TRBD1 or TRBD2 may fit D (5 bases each). What was sequenced was blood. This clonotype was sampled from a woman in her seventies in good health. CDR3 DNA sequence: TGTGCCAGCAGATCAACCGGGACCCGGCTACAGTACTTC. This translates into CASRSTGTRLQYF.